The next 30 T cell receptor beta chains were all read from a single sample in a study of regulatory T cells in long-lasting Graves disease. According to the study, TCR beta libraries were built with iRepertoire HTBI primers and CDR3-region Arm-PCR. TCRdb independently ran MiXCR on the multiplex PCR reads; one entry per CDR3 protein. Of around 400,000 distinct CDR3 sequences listed, 15% to 18% are singletons. Time point given: newly diagnosed GD, antithyroid drugs for less than 3 months. Researchers made the TCR library from RNA that was extracted from PBMCs. This material consisted of peripheral blood mononuclear cells (PBMCs), taken at new diagnosis, from a patient treated with antithyroid drugs. The receptors were gathered from a female donor with Graves disease.

The chain carries TRBV10-3 and TRBJ2-5; 8 positions agree with TRBD1. Germline V gene lookup returns CDR1 ENHRY and CDR2 SYGVKD. The CDR3 has 14 amino acids. V shed 5 bases and J 5 bases; nucleotides not matched to a gene: 7. The CDR3 bases are TGTGCCATCAGTCAGGACAGGGTAGGGGAGACCCAGTACTTC. This gives the protein CAISQDRVGETQYF.

This clonotype was seen ten or more times. This chain uses TRBV5-5 with TRBJ1-1; D unclear. Germline-derived CDR1 and CDR2 are SGHKS and YYEKEE (reference sequence). The V and J ends lost 0 bases and 2 bases respectively, with 11 bases between them. The CDR3 has 15 amino acids. For the CDR3, the DNA is TGTGCCAGCAGCTTGGGCGGTACAAGTAACACTGAAGCTTTCTTT. Protein product: CASSLGGTSNTEAFF.

This clonotype was recorded at least ten times. DNA of the CDR3: TGTGCCAGCAGTTTAACGGGACTAGGAGGAGATACGCAGTATTTT. As protein: CASSLTGLGGDTQYF. The rearrangement joins TRBV27 to TRBJ2-3; 8 bases align to TRBD2. Trimming at V came to 2 bases and at J to 5 bases, leaving 6 bases not matched to a gene. The CDR3 has 15 amino acids. CDR1 is MNHEY, CDR2 SMNVEV, per germline (reference sequence).

This clonotype was seen more than once but under ten times. The rearrangement uses TRBV12-3 or TRBV12-4 and TRBJ1-1, with 7 bases matching TRBD1. There are 13 residues in the CDR3. With 5 bases clipped from V and 5 bases from J, the junction kept 5 bases outside the gene matches. The CDR3 sequence is CASSPDRVTEAFF. The CDR3 DNA follows: TGTGCCAGCAGTCCCGACAGGGTAACTGAAGCTTTCTTT.

This clonotype was counted ten times or more. The chain links TRBV6-1 to TRBJ1-5; D possibly corresponds to TRBD1 (5 bases). Germline assignment: CDR1 MNHNS and CDR2 SASEGT. The CDR3 sequence is 13 residues long. V dropped 6 bases and J dropped 3 bases, with 9 bases sitting between them. CDR3 coding DNA: TGTGCCAGCAGGCCAGGGTCCAATCAGCCCCAGCATTTT. Protein sequence: CASRPGSNQPQHF.

This clonotype was seen ten or more times. V is TRBV11-2 and J is TRBJ2-2, with 8 bases that match TRBD2. Trimming at V came to 6 bases and at J to 3 bases, leaving 9 bases not matched to a gene. This CDR3 contains 16 residues. Germline loops: CDR1 SGHAT, CDR2 FQNNGV. The CDR3 DNA follows: TGTGCCAGCAGTGGGGATTTCGGGAGGGACACCGGGGAGCTGTTTTTT. Protein product: CASSGDFGRDTGELFF.

The genes are TRBV5-1 and TRBJ2-1, with D possibly called TRBD1 or TRBD2 (6 bases each). The V and J ends lost 0 bases and 4 bases respectively, with 11 bases between them. Looked up from germline, CDR1 is SGHRS and CDR2 is YFSETQ. The CDR3 has 15 amino acids. In nucleotides, the CDR3 is TGCGCCAGCAGCTTGGTGCAGGGGAGGTACAATGAGCAGTTCTTC. It yields the protein CASSLVQGRYNEQFF.

This chain connects TRBV7-9 to TRBJ1-1; no clear D. In germline, CDR1 is SEHNR, CDR2 FQNEAQ (reference sequence). V was clipped by 4 bases and J by 7 bases, with 13 bases between them. This CDR3 is 13 amino acids long. The CDR3 sequence: CASSYPSYSEAFF. CDR3 bases: TGTGCCAGCAGCTACCCCAGTTACAGTGAAGCTTTCTTT.

Ten or more counts support this clonotype. This chain connects TRBV7-9 to TRBJ2-1, with D unresolved. CDR3 length: 12 residues. The V gene's germline CDR1 is SEHNR and CDR2 FQNEAQ (reference sequence). V lost 2 bases to trimming and J lost 6 bases, with 5 bases between them. DNA of the CDR3: TGTGCCAGCAGCTTATACCCCAATGAGCAGTTCTTC. Its translation is CASSLYPNEQFF.

This clonotype was seen at least ten times. The chain recombines TRBV4-1 with TRBJ1-2; unclear D gene. V was shortened by 7 bases and J by 3 bases, with 18 bases between the two germline ends. CDR3 size: 15 residues. The V gene's germline CDR1 is MGHRA and CDR2 YSYEKL. The CDR3 spells CASKDPLGLDYGYTF. CDR3 coding DNA: TGCGCCAGCAAGGACCCTTTGGGGTTGGACTATGGCTACACCTTC.

The genes are TRBV11-1 and TRBJ2-3; D possibly matches TRBD1 or TRBD2 (5 bases each). The CDR3 has 15 amino acids. Trimming stripped 3 bases from V and 4 bases from J, with 14 bases between. Per the germline V gene, CDR1 is SGHAT and CDR2 is FQDESV (reference sequence). CDR3 protein: CASSFRGTSADTQYF. CDR3 DNA: TGTGCCAGCAGCTTTCGAGGGACGAGTGCAGATACGCAGTATTTT.

This clonotype was recorded at least ten times. The chain is built from TRBV14 and TRBJ2-7, with D uncertain. The CDR3 contains 14 residues. Trimming pared 1 base from V and 3 bases from J, leaving 10 bases between. Germline CDR1 is SGHDN and CDR2 is FVKESK. The CDR3 DNA is TGTGCCAGCAGCCAAGTTCTGAGCGTCTACGAGCAGTACTTC. Translation gives CASSQVLSVYEQYF.

This clonotype was picked up a small number of times. This chain connects TRBV4-1 to TRBJ1-6; 8 nucleotides match TRBD1. Germline V lookup: CDR1 MGHRA, CDR2 YSYEKL. The CDR3 is made up of 17 amino acids. V gave up 0 bases and J gave up 11 bases; unmatched junction bases: 12. The CDR3: CASSQEVPGGVSTPLHF. CDR3 in DNA: TGCGCCAGCAGCCAAGAAGTCCCAGGGGGCGTATCGACACCCCTCCACTTT.

To note about this clonotype: With a much larger clone just one base away, this may be a read error. The chain has TRBV7-2 and TRBJ2-1; weak D call: TRBD2 (6 bases). The last part of the DNA fits TRBJ2-7 better; the J call may be wrong. The germline gives CDR1 SGHTA, CDR2 FQGNSA. The length of the CDR3 is 16 residues. Written as DNA, the CDR3 is TGTGCCAGCAGCTTAGCTCAGCGGGCCCACTACAATGAGCAGTACTTC. Translating gives CASSLAQRAHYNEQYF.

This clonotype was detected ten times or more. J is TRBJ2-2 and V is TRBV28; TRBD1 aligns across 7 bases. Germline values: CDR1 MDHEN, CDR2 SYDVKM. The CDR3 spans 16 residues. J lost 3 bases, V lost 6 bases, and 10 bases had no gene match. The DNA for the CDR3 is TGTGCCAGCAGCCGCTTAGTCGGGACAGACACCGGGGAGCTGTTTTTT. Translated, it gives CASSRLVGTDTGELFF.

This clonotype was detected ten times or more. The rearrangement joins TRBV30 to TRBJ1-2; D unresolved. Germline assignment: CDR1 GTSNPN and CDR2 SVGIG (reference sequence). CDR3 length: 11 amino acids. V was clipped by 1 base and J by 4 bases, with 4 bases between them. This CDR3 reads CAWSDTYGYTF. For the CDR3, the DNA is TGTGCCTGGAGTGACACCTATGGCTACACCTTC.

As regards this clonotype: A far larger clone is just one base off, so this is likely a read error. The chain carries TRBV20-1 and TRBJ2-3; 11 bases fit TRBD2. The J call may be incorrect, as the DNA end agrees better with TRBJ2-7. This CDR3 contains 17 residues. Germline V gene sequence: CDR1 DFQATT, CDR2 SNEGSKA (reference sequence). CDR3 nucleotides: TGCAGTGCTATCAACTCGGGACTAGCGGCGGGCTCCCGTGAGCAGTACTTC. Residues: CSAINSGLAAGSREQYF.

There are many counts of this clonotype. The rearrangement uses TRBV29-1 and TRBJ1-4; no clear D. Germline V gives CDR1 SQVTM, CDR2 ANQGSEA. This CDR3 has 13 amino acids. V dropped 7 bases and J dropped 5 bases, with 14 bases sitting between them. This CDR3 reads CSASGRTNEKLFF. CDR3 nucleotide sequence: TGCAGCGCAAGCGGACGGACGAATGAAAAACTGTTTTTT.

This clonotype has only a few counts. The genes are TRBV15 and TRBJ1-2; TRBD1 is a possible D gene (6 bases). The V end was cut by 3 bases, the J end by 4 bases, with 9 bases between. Germline values: CDR1 LNHNV, CDR2 YYDKDF (reference sequence). CDR3 length equals 13 residues. CDR3 nucleotides: TGTGCCACCAGCAGCGACAGGAGCTATGGCTACACCTTC. Protein product: CATSSDRSYGYTF.

The rearrangement joins TRBV30 to TRBJ2-1; 8 bases map to TRBD2. Germline-derived CDR1 and CDR2 are GTSNPN and SVGIG (reference sequence). The V segment lost 0 bases and the J segment 8 bases; nucleotides outside the gene matches: 12. This CDR3 is 16 amino acids long. The CDR3 DNA reads TGTGCCTGGAGTGTGCCGAGGACTAGCCCGACATATGAGCAGTTCTTC. Amino acid sequence: CAWSVPRTSPTYEQFF.

This clonotype was seen ten or more times. The rearrangement links TRBV3-1 to TRBJ1-2, with 8 bases matching TRBD1. Germline trimming cut 0 bases from V and 6 bases from J; bases unmatched to any gene: 3. The CDR3 has 14 amino acids. Germline-derived CDR1 and CDR2 are LGHDT and YNNKEL (reference sequence). This CDR3 reads CASSQEDRVHGYTF. For the CDR3, the DNA is TGTGCCAGCAGCCAAGAGGACAGGGTTCATGGCTACACCTTC.

This clonotype was seen more than once but under ten times. The genes are TRBV7-9 and TRBJ2-7, with TRBD1 matching 7 bases. V lost 5 bases and J lost 0; bases outside the gene matches: 13. The CDR3 length is 17 residues. Per germline, CDR1 SEHNR and CDR2 FQNEAQ (reference sequence). The CDR3 nucleotides are TGTGCCAGCAGCACTCCTCGGACAGGCCTCAGCTCCTACGAGCAGTACTTC. Encoded protein: CASSTPRTGLSSYEQYF.

The sample holds one count of this clonotype. The genes are TRBV19 and TRBJ1-2, with a possible D match to TRBD1 (6 bases). Deletions cut 7 bases from V and 4 bases from J, with 28 bases between. The CDR3 length is 18 residues. Germline values: CDR1 LNHDA, CDR2 SQIVND (reference sequence). CDR3 residues: CASKIQGFAATASYGYTF. CDR3 nucleotides: TGTGCCAGTAAAATACAGGGTTTTGCCGCGACGGCTAGCTATGGCTACACCTTC.

The J gene is TRBJ1-5, the V gene TRBV5-1, with 9 bases matching TRBD1. Trimming took 4 bases from V and 5 from J; bases not matched to a gene: 7. Germline CDR1 reads SGHRS; CDR2 reads YFSETQ. The CDR3 length is 15 residues. CDR3 amino acids: CASSPGGQGHQPQHF. The CDR3 DNA follows: TGCGCCAGCAGCCCGGGGGGACAGGGACATCAGCCCCAGCATTTT.

This clonotype was counted only a few times. The rearrangement uses TRBV20-1 and TRBJ1-4; no reliable D call. Germline values: CDR1 DFQATT, CDR2 SNEGSKA (reference sequence). The CDR3 totals 14 residues. V dropped 6 bases and J dropped 6 bases, with 17 bases sitting between them. The CDR3 DNA sequence: TGCAGTGCACTGCACCGGGCCCCCGATGAAAAACTGTTTTTT. It translates to CSALHRAPDEKLFF.

The chain uses TRBV12-3 or TRBV12-4 and TRBJ2-3; 13 nucleotides line up with TRBD2. The CDR3 is made up of 20 amino acids. V lost 3 bases and J lost 0; bases outside the gene matches: 12. The CDR3 nucleotides are TGTGCCAGCAGTTTCTCTACTAGCGGGGGGGCAAGAGCTAGCACAGATACGCAGTATTTT. Translated: CASSFSTSGGARASTDTQYF.

This clonotype was detected a few times. This sequence joins TRBV20-1 and TRBJ2-3; D gene unclear. V was pared by 3 bases and J by 1 base, with 11 bases between. The length of the CDR3 is 14 residues. In germline, CDR1 is DFQATT, CDR2 SNEGSKA (reference sequence). CDR3 protein: CSARGSPRTDTQYF. In nucleotides, the CDR3 is TGCAGTGCTAGGGGAAGCCCCCGCACAGATACGCAGTATTTT.

The chain joins TRBV2 to TRBJ2-7; 8 bases agree with TRBD2. CDR1 SNHLY and CDR2 FYNNEI come from the germline V gene. The ends lost 6 bases at V and 7 bases at J; junction bases unmatched: 20. The CDR3 contains 17 residues. This CDR3 reads CASRAYGRGVLYNEQYF. CDR3 DNA: TGTGCCAGCAGAGCCTACGGGCGGGGGGTCCTCTACAATGAGCAGTACTTC.

This clonotype was found many times. This chain uses TRBV9 with TRBJ2-1; D is possibly TRBD2 (6 bases). The CDR3 consists of 14 residues. With 4 bases removed from V and 10 bases from J, the gap between germline ends came to 18 bases. Germline CDR1 and CDR2: SGDLS and YYNGEE. The CDR3: CASSNGPGEWEQFF. The CDR3, as DNA: TGTGCCAGCAGCAATGGCCCGGGAGAGTGGGAGCAGTTCTTC.

The sample holds many counts of this clonotype. V is TRBV27 and J is TRBJ2-1, with 8 positions matching TRBD2. This CDR3 comprises 14 residues. Trimming took 4 bases from V and 8 from J; bases not matched to a gene: 7. Germline CDR1 is MNHEY and CDR2 is SMNVEV (reference sequence). The DNA for the CDR3 is TGTGCCAGCAGTTACACGGGGGGGGGCGATGAGCAGTTCTTC. As protein: CASSYTGGGDEQFF.